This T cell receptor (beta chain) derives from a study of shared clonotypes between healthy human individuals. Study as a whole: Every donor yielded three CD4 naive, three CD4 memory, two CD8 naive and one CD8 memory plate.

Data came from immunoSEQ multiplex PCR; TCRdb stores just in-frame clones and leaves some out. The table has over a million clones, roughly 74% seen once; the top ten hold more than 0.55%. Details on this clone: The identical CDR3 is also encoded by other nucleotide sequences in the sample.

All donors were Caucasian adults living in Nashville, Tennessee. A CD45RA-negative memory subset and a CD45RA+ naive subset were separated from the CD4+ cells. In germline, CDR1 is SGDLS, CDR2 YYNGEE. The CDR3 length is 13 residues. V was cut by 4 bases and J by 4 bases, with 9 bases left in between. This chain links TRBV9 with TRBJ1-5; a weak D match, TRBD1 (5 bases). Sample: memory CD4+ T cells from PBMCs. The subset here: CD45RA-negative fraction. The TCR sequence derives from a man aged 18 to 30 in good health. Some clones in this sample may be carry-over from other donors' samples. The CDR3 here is CASSRDSNQPQHF. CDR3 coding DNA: TGTGCCAGCAGCCGGGACTCTAATCAGCCCCAGCATTTT.